Sequencing of this T cell receptor beta chain was carried out in a study of identical twins. Study-wide findings and caveats: The conclusions drew on cross-sectional statistical analysis instead of tracking the same donors.

Trimming removed 0 bases at V and 2 bases at J, with 11 bases between. Germline assignment: CDR1 LNHNV and CDR2 YYDKDF (reference sequence). The CDR3 is made up of 16 amino acids. MiXCR was run by TCRdb on the 5' RACE reads, yielding one entry per CDR3 protein. The table has around 300,000 distinct CDR3 sequences, less than 9% seen once. With respect to this clonotype: What it binds is not known.

These data were also filed under a second study, of yellow fever vaccine responses in identical twins.

The material sequenced was memory (CD45RO+) T cells sorted from blood. The rearrangement uses TRBV15 and TRBJ1-5, with D hard to call. This receptor was taken from a woman between 18 and 29 years old in good health. CDR3 bases: TGTGCCACCAGCAGAGATATCCTTACGGGCAATCAGCCCCAGCATTTT. Encoded protein: CATSRDILTGNQPQHF.